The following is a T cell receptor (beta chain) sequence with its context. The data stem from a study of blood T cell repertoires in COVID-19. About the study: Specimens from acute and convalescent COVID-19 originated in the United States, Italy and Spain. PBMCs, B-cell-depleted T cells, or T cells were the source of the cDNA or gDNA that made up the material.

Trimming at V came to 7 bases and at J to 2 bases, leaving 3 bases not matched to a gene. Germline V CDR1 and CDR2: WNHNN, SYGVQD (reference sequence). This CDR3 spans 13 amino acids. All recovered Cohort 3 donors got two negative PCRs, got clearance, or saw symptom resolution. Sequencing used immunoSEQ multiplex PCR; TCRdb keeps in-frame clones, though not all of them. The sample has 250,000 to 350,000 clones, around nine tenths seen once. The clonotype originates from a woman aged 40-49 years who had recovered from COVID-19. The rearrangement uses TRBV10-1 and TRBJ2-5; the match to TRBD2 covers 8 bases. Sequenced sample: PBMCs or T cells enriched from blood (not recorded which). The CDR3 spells CASKLAAQETQYF. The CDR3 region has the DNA TGCGCCAGCAAACTAGCGGCACAAGAGACCCAGTACTTC.